This TCR beta chain comes out of a study of cytomegalovirus exposure and HLA in healthy donors. With 60 Vbeta and 13 Jbeta primers, the PCR was carried out. Using immunoSEQ multiplex PCR, the repertoire was profiled, and TCRdb retains in-frame clones only, with some absent. The data show about 93,000 clones, 78% seen once. CDR3 length: 13 amino acids. Germline CDR1 reads SGHDT; CDR2 reads YYEEEE. Between the trimmed V and J ends, which lost 2 bases and 7 bases, there was a span of 9 bases. The sequenced sample was PBMCs. This sequence originates from a woman in her thirties or forties in good health and CMV-seronegative. The chain joins TRBV5-6 to TRBJ1-4, with D possibly matching TRBD1 (6 bases). The CDR3 bases are TGTGCCAGCAGCTTACAGGGTATTGAAAAACTGTTTTTT. Residues: CASSLQGIEKLFF.